This T cell receptor (beta chain) was captured by sequencing in a study of vaccination and CD4 T cells after COVID-19. Overall study context: The study drew post-COVID samples a median about 100 days after diagnosis (range 35 to 161). Study conclusions and caveats: It was observed that, in convalescent patients, a median approximately 90% of reactive clones arose only post-vaccination. In median terms, SARS-CoV-2-reactive clonotypes went from about 20 to 38, a nonsignificant rise.

Treatment here: roughly ten-day PBMC culture with coronavirus spike peptide pools or control peptides (ViraFEST assay). Millions of PBMCs went into each well for culture with about 10 IU/ml IL-2 and around 10 ug/ml peptide pools. The CDR3 totals 16 residues. CDR1 LNHDA and CDR2 SQIVND come from the germline V gene (reference sequence). V was clipped by 3 bases and J by 5 bases; unmatched bases: 10. As regards this clonotype: Its antigen is unidentified.

The Oncomine TCR Beta short-read assay generated sequence data from the DNA of cultured CD4+ T cells. A single record per CDR3 protein comes from TCRdb applying MiXCR to the PCR reads. Here the sample spans approximately 23,000 distinct CDR3 sequences, around 50% being singletons. The chain combines TRBV19 with TRBJ1-5, with 7 nucleotides matching TRBD1. Sequences were derived from CD4+ T cells from blood, cultured in vitro, sampled before SARS-CoV-2 vaccination. This clonotype originated in a human donor who received a COVID-19 vaccine. The chain's CDR3 is CASSMRAGGGYQPQHF. CDR3 DNA: TGTGCCAGTAGTATGCGGGCAGGGGGGGGATATCAGCCCCAGCATTTT.